The 3 T cell receptor beta chains below all came from one sample that was sequenced in a study of CD8+ T cells in alopecia areata. Investigators isolated RNA and reverse transcribed it into cDNA to act as the sequencing template. Using immunoSEQ multiplex PCR, the repertoire was profiled, and TCRdb retains in-frame clones only, with some absent. The table lists approximately 140,000 clones, more than 40% of them singletons, with around 6.8% in the top ten. Sequencing was performed on CD4+ T cells sorted from blood. The receptors stem from a human donor with alopecia areata.

As concerns this clone: At the DNA level, this CDR3 is encoded by other sequences in the same sample as well. The V gene is TRBV29-1, the J gene TRBJ1-5; TRBD1 matches at 10 bases. V lost 3 bases and J lost 7; bases outside the gene matches: 3. Per germline, CDR1 SQVTM and CDR2 ANQGSEA. This CDR3 has 13 amino acids. In nucleotides, the CDR3 is TGCAGCGTTGAGACAGGGGGCGGACAGCCCCAGCATTTT. It is translated as CSVETGGGQPQHF.

This chain joins TRBV15 and TRBJ2-1, with 8 bases lining up with TRBD1. Germline CDR1 reads LNHNV; CDR2 reads YYDKDF (reference sequence). The CDR3 is 15 residues long. V was clipped by 4 bases and J by 4 bases; unmatched bases: 6. The CDR3 DNA follows: TGTGCCACCAGCATACAGGGGGGCTTTTACAATGAGCAGTTCTTC. This gives the protein CATSIQGGFYNEQFF. The complete variable domain, with remaining parts taken from reference TRBV15 and TRBJ2-1, reads DAMVIQNPRYQVTQFGKPVTLSCSQTLNHNVMYWYQQKSSQAPKLLFHYYDKDFNNEADTPDNFQSRRPNTSFCFLDIRSPGLGDTAMYLCATSIQGGFYNEQFFGPGTRLTVL.

The chain joins TRBV7-3 to TRBJ2-2, with D possibly matching TRBD2 (5 bases). The CDR3 has 14 amino acids. Germline V gene sequence: CDR1 SGHTA, CDR2 FQGTGA. V was clipped by 3 bases and J by 5 bases, with 10 bases between them. In DNA form, the CDR3 reads TGTGCCAGCAGCTTCGGACTTATGACCGGGGAGCTGTTTTTT. This gives the protein CASSFGLMTGELFF.